This T cell receptor (beta chain) was documented in a study of shared clonotypes between healthy human individuals. Study as a whole: Two women and a few men aged 18 to 49 made up the donors. The study, taken as a whole, reports: Sampling used blood alone; tissue repertoires probably differ.

Trimming shortened V by 6 bases and J by 1 base, and 7 bases separated the two germline ends. The V gene's germline CDR1 is ENHRY and CDR2 SYGVKD. CDR3 size: 14 residues. Details on this clone: Its antigen is as yet unknown.

Profiling relied on immunoSEQ multiplex PCR, and the TCRdb table lists in-frame clones only, not all of them. This table holds about 550,000 clones, just under 97% found once. Naive CD8 isolation took CD45RO-negative cells positively selected for CCR7 and excluded terminally differentiated effector memory CD45RA+ cells. This TCR derives from a young woman in good health. This chain joins TRBV10-3 and TRBJ2-6; D gene unclear. Sequences were obtained from naive CD8+ T cells sorted from blood. CDR3 DNA: TGTGCCATCAGCACAGAATCTGGGGCCAACGTCCTGACTTTC. Translated: CAISTESGANVLTF.